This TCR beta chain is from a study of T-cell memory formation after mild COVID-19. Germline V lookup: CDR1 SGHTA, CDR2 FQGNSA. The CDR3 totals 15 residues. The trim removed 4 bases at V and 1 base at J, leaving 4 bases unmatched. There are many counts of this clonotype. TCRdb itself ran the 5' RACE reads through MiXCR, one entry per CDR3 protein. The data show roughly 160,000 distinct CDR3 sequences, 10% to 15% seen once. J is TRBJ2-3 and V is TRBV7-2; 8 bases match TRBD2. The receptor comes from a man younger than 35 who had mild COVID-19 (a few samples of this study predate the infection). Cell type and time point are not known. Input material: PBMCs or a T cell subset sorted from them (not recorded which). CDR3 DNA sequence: TGTGCCAGCAGCTCCATAGCGGGGCGCACAGATACGCAGTATTTT. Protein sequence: CASSSIAGRTDTQYF. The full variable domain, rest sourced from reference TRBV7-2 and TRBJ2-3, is GAGVSQSPSNKVTEKGKDVELRCDPISGHTALYWYRQSLGQGLEFLIYFQGNSAPDKSGLPSDRFSAERTGGSVSTLTIQRTQQEDSAVYLCASSSIAGRTDTQYFGPGTRLTVL.